This T cell receptor (beta chain) came from a study of cytomegalovirus exposure and HLA in healthy donors. Study at large: A prior study identified over 100 million unique TCR beta sequences from about 179 million T cells. Notes on the study in general: Overall, approximately 150 TCR beta chains were annotated as cytomegalovirus-associated. It was taken for granted in presence/absence analyses that sequencing depth across donors was roughly uniform.

This clone has only one observation. The antigen remains unidentified. Vbeta (60) and Jbeta (13) primers were used in the PCR. Clones were sequenced by immunoSEQ multiplex PCR, and TCRdb holds only the in-frame ones, with some missing. The repertoire holds under 200,000 clones, with around 80% as singletons. The sequence derives from a woman aged 18-35 years in good health and CMV-seronegative. The specimen was PBMCs.

Here the CDR3 reads CSGGNRGSSYNEQFF. The CDR3 nucleotides read TGCAGCGGAGGGAACAGGGGTAGCTCCTACAATGAGCAGTTCTTC. This chain joins TRBV29-1 and TRBJ2-1; TRBD1 matches 7 bases. V shed 7 bases, J shed 0 bases, and the junction held 9 bases outside the gene matches. Germline values: CDR1 SQVTM, CDR2 ANQGSEA. CDR3 size: 15 residues.